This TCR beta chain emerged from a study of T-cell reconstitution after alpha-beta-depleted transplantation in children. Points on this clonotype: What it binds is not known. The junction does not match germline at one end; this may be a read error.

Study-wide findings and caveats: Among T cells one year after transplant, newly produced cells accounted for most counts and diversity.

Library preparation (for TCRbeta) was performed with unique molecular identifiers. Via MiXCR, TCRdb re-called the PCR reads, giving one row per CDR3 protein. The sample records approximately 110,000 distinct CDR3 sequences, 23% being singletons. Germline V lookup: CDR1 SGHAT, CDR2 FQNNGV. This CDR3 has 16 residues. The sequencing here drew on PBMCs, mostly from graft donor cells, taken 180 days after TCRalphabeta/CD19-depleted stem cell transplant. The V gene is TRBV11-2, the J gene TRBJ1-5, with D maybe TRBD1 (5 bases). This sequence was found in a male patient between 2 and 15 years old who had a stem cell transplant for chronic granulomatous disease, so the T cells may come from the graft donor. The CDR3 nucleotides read TGTGCCAGCAGCTTAGAAGCGGGGGTGGGAAGTCAGCCCCATCATTTT. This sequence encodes CASSLEAGVGSQPHHF. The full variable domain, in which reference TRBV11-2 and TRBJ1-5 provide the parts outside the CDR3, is EAGVAQSPRYKIIEKRQSVAFWCNPISGHATLYWYQQILGQGPKLLIQFQNNGVVDDSQLPKDRFSAERLKGVDSTLKIQPAKLEDSAVYLCASSLEAGVGSQPHHFGDGTRLSIL.